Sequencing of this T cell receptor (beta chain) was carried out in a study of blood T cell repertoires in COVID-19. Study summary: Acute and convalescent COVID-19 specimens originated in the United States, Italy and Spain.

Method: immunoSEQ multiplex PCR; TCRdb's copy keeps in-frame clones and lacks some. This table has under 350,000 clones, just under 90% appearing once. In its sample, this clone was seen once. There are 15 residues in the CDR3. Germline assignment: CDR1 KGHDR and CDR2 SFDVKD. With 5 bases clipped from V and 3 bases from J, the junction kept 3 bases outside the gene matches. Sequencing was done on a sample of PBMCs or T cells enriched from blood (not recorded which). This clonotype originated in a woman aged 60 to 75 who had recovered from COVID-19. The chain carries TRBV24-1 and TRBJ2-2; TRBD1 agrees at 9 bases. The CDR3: CATSAGDRDTGELFF. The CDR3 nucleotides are TGTGCCACCAGTGCGGGGGACAGGGACACCGGGGAGCTGTTTTTT.